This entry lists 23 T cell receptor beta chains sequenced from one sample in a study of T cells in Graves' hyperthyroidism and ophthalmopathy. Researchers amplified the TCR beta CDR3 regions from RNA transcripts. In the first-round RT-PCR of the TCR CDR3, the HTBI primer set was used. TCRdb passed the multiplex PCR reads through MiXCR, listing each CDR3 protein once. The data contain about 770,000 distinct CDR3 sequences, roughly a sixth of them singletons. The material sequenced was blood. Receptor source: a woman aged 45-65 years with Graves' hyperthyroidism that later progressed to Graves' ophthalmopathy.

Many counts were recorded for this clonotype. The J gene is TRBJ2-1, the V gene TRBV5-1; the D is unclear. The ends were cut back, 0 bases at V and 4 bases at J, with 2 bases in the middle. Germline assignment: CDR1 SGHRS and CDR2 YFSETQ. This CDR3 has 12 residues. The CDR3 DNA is TGCGCCAGCAGCTTGGTGTACAATGAGCAGTTCTTC. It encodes CASSLVYNEQFF.

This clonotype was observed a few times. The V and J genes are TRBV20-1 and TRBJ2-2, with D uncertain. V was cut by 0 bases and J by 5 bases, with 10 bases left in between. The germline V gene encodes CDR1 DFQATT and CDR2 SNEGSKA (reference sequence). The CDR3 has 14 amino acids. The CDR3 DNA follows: TGCAGTGCTAGAGATTTCCAGATGACCGGGGAGCTGTTTTTT. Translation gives CSARDFQMTGELFF.

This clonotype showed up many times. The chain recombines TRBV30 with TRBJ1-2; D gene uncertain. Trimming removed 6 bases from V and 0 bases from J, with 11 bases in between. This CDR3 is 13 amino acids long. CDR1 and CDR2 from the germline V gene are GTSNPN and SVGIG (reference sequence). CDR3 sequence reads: CACSGFSNYGYTF. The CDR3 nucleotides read TGTGCCTGTTCCGGATTCTCTAACTATGGCTACACCTTC.

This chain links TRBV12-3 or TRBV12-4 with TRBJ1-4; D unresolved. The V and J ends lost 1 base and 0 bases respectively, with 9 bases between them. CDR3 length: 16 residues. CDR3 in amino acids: CASSLGTVTTNEKLFF. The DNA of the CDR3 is TGTGCCAGCAGTTTAGGGACGGTTACAACTAATGAAAAACTGTTTTTT.

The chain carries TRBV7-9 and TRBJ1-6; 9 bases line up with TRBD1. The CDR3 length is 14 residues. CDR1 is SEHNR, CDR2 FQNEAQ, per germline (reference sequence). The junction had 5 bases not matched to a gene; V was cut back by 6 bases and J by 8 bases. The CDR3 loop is CASRNRDRDSPLHF. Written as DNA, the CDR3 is TGTGCCAGCAGAAACCGGGACAGGGATTCACCCCTCCACTTT.

CDR3 region: CASSGQESSYEQYF. CDR3 nucleotide sequence: TGTGCCAGCAGCGGACAGGAAAGCTCCTACGAGCAGTACTTC. V and J are TRBV4-2 and TRBJ2-7; 7 bases are shared with TRBD1. Per germline, CDR1 LGHNA and CDR2 YNFKEQ. The junction had 4 bases not matched to a gene; V was cut back by 5 bases and J by 0 bases. The CDR3 has 14 residues.

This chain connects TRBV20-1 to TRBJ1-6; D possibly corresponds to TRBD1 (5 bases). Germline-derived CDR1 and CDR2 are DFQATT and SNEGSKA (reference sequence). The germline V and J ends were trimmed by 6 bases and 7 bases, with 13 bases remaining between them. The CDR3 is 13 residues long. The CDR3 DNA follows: TGCAGTGCGGGATGGGGCGGCAATTCACCCCTCCACTTT. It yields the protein CSAGWGGNSPLHF.

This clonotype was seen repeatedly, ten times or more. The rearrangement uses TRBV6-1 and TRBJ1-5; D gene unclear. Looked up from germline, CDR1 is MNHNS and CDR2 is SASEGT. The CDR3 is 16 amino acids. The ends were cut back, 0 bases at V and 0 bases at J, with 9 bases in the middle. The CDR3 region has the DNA TGTGCCAGCAGTGAAGCGTCGGTTTATAGCAATCAGCCCCAGCATTTT. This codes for CASSEASVYSNQPQHF.

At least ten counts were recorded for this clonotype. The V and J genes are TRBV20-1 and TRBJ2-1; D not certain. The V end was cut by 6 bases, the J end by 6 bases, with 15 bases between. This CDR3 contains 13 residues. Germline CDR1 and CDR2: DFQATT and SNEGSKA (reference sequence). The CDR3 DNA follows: TGCAGTGCGCAGGACCGCCCCGGCAATGAGCAGTTCTTC. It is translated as CSAQDRPGNEQFF.

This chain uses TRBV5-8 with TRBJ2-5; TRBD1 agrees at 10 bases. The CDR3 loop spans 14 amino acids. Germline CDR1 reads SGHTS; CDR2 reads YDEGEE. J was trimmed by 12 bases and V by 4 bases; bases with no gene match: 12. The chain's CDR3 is CASSPDRGRSPKYF. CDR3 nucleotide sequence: TGTGCCAGCAGCCCAGACAGGGGGCGGTCCCCTAAGTACTTC.

CDR3 sequence: CASRVEGTGGYTF. CDR3 in DNA: TGTGCCAGCAGGGTCGAGGGCACCGGAGGCTACACCTTC. The chain combines TRBV6-1 with TRBJ1-2; D is undetermined. Trimming stripped 6 bases from V and 8 bases from J, with 16 bases between. Germline V gene lookup returns CDR1 MNHNS and CDR2 SASEGT. There are 13 residues in the CDR3.

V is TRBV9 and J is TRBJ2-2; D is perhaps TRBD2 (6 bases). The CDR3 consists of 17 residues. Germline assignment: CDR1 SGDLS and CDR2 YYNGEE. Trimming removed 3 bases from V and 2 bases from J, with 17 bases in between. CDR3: CASSAPRGGSNTGELFF. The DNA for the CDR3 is TGTGCCAGCAGCGCCCCCCGTGGAGGGAGCAACACCGGGGAGCTGTTTTTT.

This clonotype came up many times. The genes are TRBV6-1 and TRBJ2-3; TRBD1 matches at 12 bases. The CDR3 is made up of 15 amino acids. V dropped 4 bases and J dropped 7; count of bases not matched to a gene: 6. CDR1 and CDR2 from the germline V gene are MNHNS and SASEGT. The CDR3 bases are TGTGCCAGCAGTGCCCGGGACAGGGGGCATTATACGCAGTATTTT. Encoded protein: CASSARDRGHYTQYF.

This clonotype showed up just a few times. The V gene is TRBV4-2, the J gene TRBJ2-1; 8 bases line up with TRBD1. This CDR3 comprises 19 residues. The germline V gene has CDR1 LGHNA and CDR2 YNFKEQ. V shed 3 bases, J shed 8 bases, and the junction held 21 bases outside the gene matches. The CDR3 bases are TGTGCCAGCAGCCACGCGGGACAGGCGACCACACACTTTAACGATGAGCAGTTCTTC. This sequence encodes CASSHAGQATTHFNDEQFF.

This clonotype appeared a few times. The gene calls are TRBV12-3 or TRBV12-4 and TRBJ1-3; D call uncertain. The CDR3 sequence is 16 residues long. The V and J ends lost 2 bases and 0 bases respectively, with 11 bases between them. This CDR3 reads CASSLLQPSSGNTIYF. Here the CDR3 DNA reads TGTGCCAGCAGTTTATTACAGCCGAGCTCTGGAAACACCATATATTTT.

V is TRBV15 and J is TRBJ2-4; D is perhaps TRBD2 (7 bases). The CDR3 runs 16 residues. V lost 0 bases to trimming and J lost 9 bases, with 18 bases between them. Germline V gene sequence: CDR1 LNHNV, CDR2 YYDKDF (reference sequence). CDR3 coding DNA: TGTGCCACCAGCAGAGATCAGAGGGGGGGTGTCGGCATTCAGTACTTC. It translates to CATSRDQRGGVGIQYF.

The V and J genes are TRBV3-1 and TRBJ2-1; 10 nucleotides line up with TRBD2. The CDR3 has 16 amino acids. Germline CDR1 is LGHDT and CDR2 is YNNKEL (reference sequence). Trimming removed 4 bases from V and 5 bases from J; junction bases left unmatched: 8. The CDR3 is CASSLPLAGVNNEQFF. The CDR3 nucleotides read TGTGCCAGCAGCCTCCCTCTAGCGGGGGTTAACAATGAGCAGTTCTTC.

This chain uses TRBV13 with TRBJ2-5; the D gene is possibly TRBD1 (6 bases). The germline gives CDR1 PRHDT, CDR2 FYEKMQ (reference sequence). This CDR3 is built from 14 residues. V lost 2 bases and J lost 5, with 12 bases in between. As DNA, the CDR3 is TGTGCCAGCAGCTTACAGGGGCTCTGGGAGACCCAGTACTTC. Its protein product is CASSLQGLWETQYF.

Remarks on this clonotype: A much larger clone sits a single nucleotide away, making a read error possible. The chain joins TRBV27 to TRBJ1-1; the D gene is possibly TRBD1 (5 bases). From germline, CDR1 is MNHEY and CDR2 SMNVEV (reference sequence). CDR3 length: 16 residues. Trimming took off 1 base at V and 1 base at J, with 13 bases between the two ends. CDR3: CASSLYGARGNTEAFF. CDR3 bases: TGTGCCAGCAGTTTATACGGGGCGCGGGGGAACACTGAAGCTTTCTTT.

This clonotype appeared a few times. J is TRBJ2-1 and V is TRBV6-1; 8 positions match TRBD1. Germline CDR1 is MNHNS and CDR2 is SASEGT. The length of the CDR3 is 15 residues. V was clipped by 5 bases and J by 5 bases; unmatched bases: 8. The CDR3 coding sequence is TGTGCCAGCAGTTCCCTTGGGACAGGAGACAATGAGCAGTTCTTC. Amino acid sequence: CASSSLGTGDNEQFF.

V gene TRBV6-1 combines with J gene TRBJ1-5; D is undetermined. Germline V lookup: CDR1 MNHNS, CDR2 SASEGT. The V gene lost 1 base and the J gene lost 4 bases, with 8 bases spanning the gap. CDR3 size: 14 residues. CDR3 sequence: CASSEGVRNQPQHF. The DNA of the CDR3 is TGTGCCAGCAGTGAAGGTGTCAGAAATCAGCCCCAGCATTTT.

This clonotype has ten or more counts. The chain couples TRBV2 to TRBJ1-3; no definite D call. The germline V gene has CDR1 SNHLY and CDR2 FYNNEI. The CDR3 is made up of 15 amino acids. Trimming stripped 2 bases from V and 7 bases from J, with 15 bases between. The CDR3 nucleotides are TGTGCCAGCAGTGAACAGTGGAACTTGGGGAACACCATATATTTT. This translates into CASSEQWNLGNTIYF.

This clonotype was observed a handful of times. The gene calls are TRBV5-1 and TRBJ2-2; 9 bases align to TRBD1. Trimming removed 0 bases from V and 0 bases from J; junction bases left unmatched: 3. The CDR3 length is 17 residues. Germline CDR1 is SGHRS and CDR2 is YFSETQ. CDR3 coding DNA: TGCGCCAGCAGCTTGGGGGACAGGGACGCGAACACCGGGGAGCTGTTTTTT. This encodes CASSLGDRDANTGELFF.